This T cell receptor (beta chain) originates from a study of blood T cell repertoires in COVID-19. Study as a whole: The study drew acute and convalescent COVID-19 samples from the United States, Italy and Spain. T cells, B-cell-depleted T cells, or PBMCs provided the cDNA or gDNA that served as material.

This clone was recorded a few times. Germline V gene sequence: CDR1 LGHDT, CDR2 YNNKEL (reference sequence). The CDR3 length is 14 residues. Trimming removed 2 bases from V and 0 bases from J; junction bases left unmatched: 1. Original methodology: How many nucleated cells were present was estimated from reference gene primer amplification. The repertoire was sequenced with immunoSEQ multiplex PCR; TCRdb's copy has only in-frame clones and lacks some. The D gene and trimming were derived from the DNA, and the V and J assignments and clone size from that table. The sample yields more than 95,000 clones, 89% seen once.

Sequencing input: peripheral blood. The receptor's source is a woman aged 55-70 years with acute or convalescent COVID-19. The rearrangement links TRBV3-1 (or the pseudogene TRBV3-2) to TRBJ2-7; 7 bases line up with TRBD1. The CDR3 spells CASSQRQGSYEQYF. In DNA form, the CDR3 reads TGTGCCAGCAGCCAAAGACAGGGCTCCTACGAGCAGTACTTC.